The 12 T cell receptor beta chains listed next were all sequenced from one sample in a study of blood T cell repertoires in COVID-19. Measured with immunoSEQ multiplex PCR; TCRdb has only the in-frame clones, and not every one. The table lists about 110,000 clones, approximately 88% of them singletons. Sequencing was carried out using peripheral blood. These receptors were taken from a man aged 50-59 years with active or convalescent COVID-19.

The J gene is TRBJ1-2, the V gene TRBV9; D call uncertain. Germline CDR1 SGDLS, CDR2 YYNGEE. This CDR3 is 17 amino acids long. Trimming shortened V by 4 bases and J by 4 bases, and 23 bases separated the two germline ends. Here the CDR3 DNA reads TGTGCCAGCAGCCCTCGAATGGGCGGGTATCAGAGCTATGGCTACACCTTC. This encodes CASSPRMGGYQSYGYTF.

This clone was detected once. The CDR3 protein is CASSLDGENTGELFF. CDR3 in DNA: TGCGCCAGCAGCCTCGACGGGGAGAACACCGGGGAGCTGTTTTTT. This chain uses TRBV5-1 with TRBJ2-2, with D possibly being TRBD2 (5 bases). V shed 4 bases and J shed 1 base, with 11 bases lying between them. The CDR3 runs to 15 residues. Germline CDR1 and CDR2: SGHRS and YFSETQ.

With regard to this clone: The junction differs from germline at one of its ends, possibly a read error. The genes are TRBV27 and TRBJ2-7, with 8 bases fitting TRBD1. In germline, CDR1 is MNHEY, CDR2 SMNVEV (reference sequence). CDR3 length: 12 amino acids. The CDR3, as DNA: TGTGCCAGCAGTACCGGACAGGGCCATCACTTCTTC. Amino acid sequence: CASSTGQGHHFF.

CDR3 nucleotides: TGTGCCAGCAGCAAAGAAATTGAAAGGACAGGGAATGAGTGGGACAAAAACATTCAGTACTTC. It translates to CASSKEIERTGNEWDKNIQYF. This chain uses TRBV21-1 with TRBJ2-4; TRBD1 was called by the table and not checked on the DNA. TRBV21-1 is flagged as a pseudogene. This CDR3 has 21 amino acids.

This chain uses TRBV18 with TRBJ2-1, with D perhaps TRBD2 (6 bases). The V end lost 5 bases, the J end lost 3 bases, and 17 bases lay between the germline ends. In germline, CDR1 is KGHSH, CDR2 LQKENI. There are 16 residues in the CDR3. The CDR3 region is CASSSVGSSLYNEQFF. The CDR3 nucleotides read TGTGCCAGCTCATCTGTCGGGAGTTCCCTCTACAATGAGCAGTTCTTC.

CDR3 in amino acids: CASSLLLAKNIQYF. In DNA form, the CDR3 reads TGCGCCAGCAGCCTCCTCCTAGCCAAAAACATTCAGTACTTC. The V gene is TRBV4-1, the J gene TRBJ2-4; no clear D gene. Germline-derived CDR1 and CDR2 are MGHRA and YSYEKL. This CDR3 has 14 residues. V lost 4 bases and J 0 bases, leaving 7 bases between the germline ends.

The rearrangement uses TRBV27 and TRBJ1-4; 7 nucleotides match TRBD1. CDR1 is MNHEY, CDR2 SMNVEV, per germline (reference sequence). J gave up 0 bases and V 4 bases, and 8 bases lay outside the gene matches. The CDR3 sequence is 17 residues long. The CDR3 protein is CASSSLGQTATNEKLFF. CDR3 nucleotides: TGTGCCAGCAGTTCGTTGGGACAGACAGCAACTAATGAAAAACTGTTTTTT.

The chain carries TRBV19 and TRBJ2-3; weak D call: TRBD2 (6 bases). V was clipped by 7 bases and J by 5 bases, with 19 bases between them. Germline CDR1 and CDR2: LNHDA and SQIVND (reference sequence). The CDR3 runs to 15 residues. CDR3: CASKGQGGGVDTQYF. The CDR3 nucleotides are TGTGCCAGTAAGGGCCAAGGCGGAGGGGTAGATACGCAGTATTTT.

V and J are TRBV19 and TRBJ2-1, with TRBD1 matching 11 bases. The CDR3 covers 16 residues. With 6 bases clipped from V and 7 bases from J, the junction kept 11 bases outside the gene matches. CDR1 and CDR2 (germline): LNHDA, SQIVND (reference sequence). For the CDR3, the DNA is TGTGCCAGTAGATCCGTCCGGGACAGGGGGTTTAATGAGCAGTTCTTC. This codes for CASRSVRDRGFNEQFF.

The gene calls are TRBV4-1 and TRBJ2-2; 8 positions match TRBD2. The V segment lost 0 bases and the J segment 9 bases; nucleotides outside the gene matches: 9. The germline gives CDR1 MGHRA, CDR2 YSYEKL. The CDR3 extends over 16 amino acids. CDR3 amino acids: CASSQEKAGAARELFF. In DNA, the CDR3 is TGCGCCAGCAGCCAAGAGAAAGCGGGAGCTGCGCGGGAGCTGTTTTTT.

The chain links TRBV28 to TRBJ2-2, with a possible D match to TRBD2 (6 bases). Germline V gene data show CDR1 as MDHEN and CDR2 as SYDVKM. V lost 3 bases and J 5 bases, leaving 13 bases between the germline ends. The CDR3 is 15 amino acids. CDR3 in DNA: TGTGCCAGCAGTTTGTCCTACCGGGGGACCGGGGAGCTGTTTTTT. Protein: CASSLSYRGTGELFF.

V is TRBV30 and J is TRBJ1-5; D remains unclear. V was pared by 0 bases and J by 4 bases, with 10 bases between. Germline CDR1 reads GTSNPN; CDR2 reads SVGIG (reference sequence). The CDR3 runs to 14 residues. CDR3 residues: CAWSVDSQNQPQHF. For the CDR3, the DNA is TGTGCCTGGAGTGTGGACTCTCAGAATCAGCCCCAGCATTTT.